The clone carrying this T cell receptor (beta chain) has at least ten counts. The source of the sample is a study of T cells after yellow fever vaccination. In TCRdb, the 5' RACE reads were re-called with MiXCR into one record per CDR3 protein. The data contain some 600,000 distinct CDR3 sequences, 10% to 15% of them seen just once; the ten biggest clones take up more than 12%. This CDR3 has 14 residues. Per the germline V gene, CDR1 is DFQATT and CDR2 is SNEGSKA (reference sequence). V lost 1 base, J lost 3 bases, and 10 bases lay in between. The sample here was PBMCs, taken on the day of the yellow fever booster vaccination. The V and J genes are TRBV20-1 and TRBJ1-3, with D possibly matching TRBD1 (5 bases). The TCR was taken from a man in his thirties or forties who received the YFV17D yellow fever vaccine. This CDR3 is CSARAGSGGNTIYF. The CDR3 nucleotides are TGCAGTGCTAGAGCAGGGTCTGGTGGAAACACCATATATTTT.